This T cell receptor (beta chain) appears in the sequencing data of a study of blood T cell repertoires in COVID-19. Sequenced by immunoSEQ multiplex PCR; TCRdb stores in-frame clones only, minus some. The sample includes over 250,000 clones, more than 70% of them seen just once. Losses at the gene ends were 5 bases for V and 3 bases for J; bases not matched to a gene: 7. Germline V gives CDR1 MNHEY, CDR2 SMNVEV (reference sequence). The CDR3 is 16 amino acids. Categorization into cohorts depended on clinical history that participants reported. The material sequenced was PBMCs or T cells enriched from blood (not recorded which). The TCR was taken from a woman under 40 who had recovered from COVID-19. V usage is TRBV27 and J usage is TRBJ2-7, with TRBD2 matching 13 bases. The CDR3 loop is CASSDQGLAGHYEQYF. DNA for the CDR3: TGTGCCAGCAGTGACCAGGGACTAGCGGGGCACTACGAGCAGTACTTC.